The 18 T cell receptor beta chains below all came from one sample that was sequenced in a study of cytomegalovirus exposure and HLA in healthy donors. Sequencing was performed with immunoSEQ multiplex PCR; in TCRdb, only in-frame clones are kept and a portion is missing. This sample has fewer than 400,000 clones, with around 90% found just once. The material sequenced was PBMCs. These receptors originate from a man aged 25-45 years in good health and CMV-seronegative.

This clone occurred a few times. The chain employs TRBV30 and TRBJ2-7, with 10 bases fitting TRBD1. Germline assignment: CDR1 GTSNPN and CDR2 SVGIG (reference sequence). Trimming took 3 bases from V and 7 from J; bases not matched to a gene: 3. The CDR3 runs to 12 residues. CDR3 coding DNA: TGTGCCTGGAGCCGGACAGGGGGGGAGCAGTACTTC. This codes for CAWSRTGGEQYF.

V gene TRBV6-5 combines with J gene TRBJ1-2; 7 bases match TRBD1. The J segment lost 0 bases and the V segment lost 5 bases, leaving 6 bases of the junction unmatched. The CDR3 has 15 amino acids. Germline lookup yields CDR1 MNHEY and CDR2 SVGAGI. The CDR3 sequence is CASSLTGAANYGYTF. The CDR3 DNA reads as TGTGCCAGCAGTCTAACAGGGGCAGCTAACTATGGCTACACCTTC.

This rearrangement joins TRBV5-1 to TRBJ1-5; D ambiguous. The germline V gene has CDR1 SGHRS and CDR2 YFSETQ. V was shortened by 1 base and J by 6 bases, with 23 bases between the two germline ends. The CDR3 is made up of 18 amino acids. The CDR3 spells CASSLRTTPSGGGQPQHF. CDR3 nucleotide sequence: TGCGCCAGCAGCTTGCGGACTACGCCATCCGGTGGAGGTCAGCCCCAGCATTTT.

The J gene is TRBJ2-1, the V gene TRBV28, with 14 bases identical to TRBD2. Per the germline V gene, CDR1 is MDHEN and CDR2 is SYDVKM. The CDR3 totals 17 residues. Trimming at V came to 5 bases and at J to 7 bases, leaving 10 bases not matched to a gene. CDR3 coding DNA: TGTGCCAGCAGTCTCCGACTAGCGGGGGGGCCGAGTAATGAGCAGTTCTTC. It codes for CASSLRLAGGPSNEQFF.

This rearrangement joins TRBV5-1 to TRBJ1-1; D is uncertain. CDR1 is SGHRS, CDR2 YFSETQ, per germline. CDR3 size: 13 residues. V was trimmed by 4 bases and J by 1 base, leaving 8 bases between them. CDR3 region: CASSGQANTEAFF. The CDR3 DNA is TGCGCCAGCAGCGGCCAGGCGAACACTGAAGCTTTCTTT.

V gene TRBV7-2 combines with J gene TRBJ2-2; the match to TRBD2 covers 14 bases. Germline trimming cut 6 bases from V and 4 bases from J; bases unmatched to any gene: 4. The germline CDR1 and CDR2 sequences are SGHTA and FQGNSA. This CDR3 comprises 16 residues. The CDR3, as DNA: TGTGCCAGCAGACCCGGACTAGCGGGGGGCACCGGGGAGCTGTTTTTT. This codes for CASRPGLAGGTGELFF.

The chain joins TRBV19 to TRBJ1-2; D may be TRBD1 (5 bases). The CDR3 has 14 residues. The germline V gene encodes CDR1 LNHDA and CDR2 SQIVND (reference sequence). Trimming removed 5 bases at V and 4 bases at J, with 14 bases between. The CDR3 DNA is TGTGCCAGTAGTGGGGGACTGAGGACCTATGGCTACACCTTC. Translated, it gives CASSGGLRTYGYTF.

The count of this clone is one. This chain uses TRBV7-9 with TRBJ1-5; a possible D gene is TRBD1 (6 bases). The CDR3 has 13 residues. V lost 1 base, J lost 7 bases, and 8 bases lay in between. The germline CDR1 and CDR2 sequences are SEHNR and FQNEAQ (reference sequence). The chain's CDR3 is CASSLDRAQPQHF. In DNA, the CDR3 is TGTGCCAGCAGCTTAGACAGGGCCCAGCCCCAGCATTTT.

The CDR3 loop reads CASSETGGEYGYTF. CDR3 nucleotides: TGTGCCAGTAGCGAGACAGGGGGCGAGTATGGCTACACCTTC. The chain joins TRBV19 to TRBJ1-2; the match to TRBD1 covers 10 bases. Germline CDR1 LNHDA, CDR2 SQIVND (reference sequence). Unmatched junction bases numbered 6, after V lost 6 bases and J lost 5 bases. This CDR3 region has 14 residues.

This sequence joins TRBV11-2 and TRBJ1-6; a weak D match, TRBD1 (5 bases). The CDR3 loop spans 15 amino acids. Per the germline V gene, CDR1 is SGHAT and CDR2 is FQNNGV. V was pared by 2 bases and J by 9 bases, with 14 bases between. CDR3 DNA: TGTGCCAGCAGCTTATCCGGGACTGTGGCTTCACCCCTCCACTTT. Amino acids: CASSLSGTVASPLHF.

The rearrangement links TRBV19 to TRBJ1-2; D not resolved. CDR3 size: 15 residues. The V end lost 1 base, the J end lost 5 bases, and 14 bases lay between the germline ends. Germline V lookup: CDR1 LNHDA, CDR2 SQIVND (reference sequence). The CDR3 loop is CASSIGPAGKYGYTF. CDR3 sequence (DNA): TGTGCCAGTAGTATAGGCCCGGCAGGAAAATATGGCTACACCTTC.

The rearrangement links TRBV6-5 to TRBJ2-7; possible D gene TRBD1, 5 bases. Trimming pared 5 bases from V and 5 bases from J, leaving 13 bases between. Per germline, CDR1 MNHEY and CDR2 SVGAGI. This CDR3 is built from 13 residues. The DNA for the CDR3 is TGTGCCAGCAGTAGGGGTTTGTCCAACGAGCAGTACTTC. It codes for CASSRGLSNEQYF.

The chain links TRBV6-5 to TRBJ2-7; TRBD2 aligns across 10 bases. With 8 bases clipped from V and 4 bases from J, the junction kept 8 bases outside the gene matches. The CDR3 loop spans 14 amino acids. The germline CDR1 and CDR2 sequences are MNHEY and SVGAGI. CDR3 nucleotide sequence: TGTGCCAGCGGGGGAGCGGGGGGGCTATACGAGCAGTACTTC. Amino acids: CASGGAGGLYEQYF.

This clone occurred once. The rearrangement links TRBV2 to TRBJ2-4, with 7 bases fitting TRBD1. J lost 6 bases, V lost 3 bases, and 8 bases had no gene match. Germline lookup yields CDR1 SNHLY and CDR2 FYNNEI. This CDR3 is 15 amino acids long. CDR3 coding DNA: TGTGCCAGCAGTGATCAAGGGGGCTGGGGAAACATTCAGTACTTC. Translation gives CASSDQGGWGNIQYF.

The chain employs TRBV9 and TRBJ2-7; tentative D call: TRBD1 (6 bases). The V gene lost 0 bases and the J gene lost 3 bases, with 13 bases spanning the gap. This CDR3 comprises 15 residues. CDR1 SGDLS and CDR2 YYNGEE come from the germline V gene. This CDR3 is CASSVEQGLNYEQYF. In DNA form, the CDR3 reads TGTGCCAGCAGCGTAGAGCAGGGGCTCAACTACGAGCAGTACTTC.

A few counts support this clone. V usage is TRBV6-5 and J usage is TRBJ1-3; 7 bases align to TRBD1. The germline gives CDR1 MNHEY, CDR2 SVGAGI. Trimming at V came to 6 bases and at J to 4 bases, leaving 6 bases not matched to a gene. CDR3 length: 14 amino acids. CDR3 DNA sequence: TGTGCCAGCAGGATGACAGGGACCGGAAACACCATATATTTT. It is translated as CASRMTGTGNTIYF.

V and J are TRBV19 and TRBJ2-5, with D unresolved. V lost 0 bases, J lost 5 bases, and 7 bases lay in between. The length of the CDR3 is 13 residues. Germline V gene lookup returns CDR1 LNHDA and CDR2 SQIVND (reference sequence). This CDR3 is CASSIDIEETQYF. In DNA, the CDR3 is TGTGCCAGTAGTATAGATATCGAGGAGACCCAGTACTTC.

The rearrangement links TRBV25-1 to TRBJ1-6, with D possibly being TRBD1 (6 bases). Trimming pared 8 bases from V and 9 bases from J, leaving 14 bases between. CDR3 length: 13 amino acids. Germline CDR1 is MGHDK and CDR2 is SYGVNS. The CDR3 is CASGTLGVSPLHF. CDR3 sequence (DNA): TGTGCCAGCGGGACACTGGGAGTTTCACCCCTCCACTTT.